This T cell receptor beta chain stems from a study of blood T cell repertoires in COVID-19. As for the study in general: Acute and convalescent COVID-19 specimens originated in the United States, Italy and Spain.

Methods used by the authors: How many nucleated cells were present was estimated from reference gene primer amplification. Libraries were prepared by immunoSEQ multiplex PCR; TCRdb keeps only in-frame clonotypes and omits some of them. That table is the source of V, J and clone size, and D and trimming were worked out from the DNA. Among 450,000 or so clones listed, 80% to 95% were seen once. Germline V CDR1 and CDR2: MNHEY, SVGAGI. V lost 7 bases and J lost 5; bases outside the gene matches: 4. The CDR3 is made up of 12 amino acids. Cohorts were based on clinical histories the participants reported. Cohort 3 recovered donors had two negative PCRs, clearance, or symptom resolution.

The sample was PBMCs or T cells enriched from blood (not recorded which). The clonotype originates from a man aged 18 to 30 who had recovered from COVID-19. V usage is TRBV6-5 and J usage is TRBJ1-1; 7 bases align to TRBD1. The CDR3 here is CASTGDRTEAFF. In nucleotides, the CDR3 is TGTGCCAGCACCGGGGACAGAACTGAAGCTTTCTTT.